This record concerns one TCR beta chain sequence. Generated by immunoSEQ multiplex PCR, the TCRdb table keeps only in-frame clones and is missing some. Here the sample spans approximately 450,000 clones, over 75% being singletons. All enrollees were about 18 to 100 years old and from about 25 US areas. Which cohort a participant joined came from the clinical history participants gave. The entry originates in a study of blood T cell repertoires in COVID-19. The CDR3 spans 16 residues. The V and J ends lost 4 bases and 4 bases, in that order; junction bases with no gene match: 5. Germline V gene data show CDR1 as KGHDR and CDR2 as SFDVKD.

The chain employs TRBV24-1 and TRBJ2-5; 13 bases match TRBD2. The receptor was derived from a man aged 25-45 years who had recovered from COVID-19. The sequencing input was PBMCs or T cells enriched from blood (not recorded which). The DNA for the CDR3 is TGTGCCACCAGTGACTTACTAGCGGGAGGGGGAGAGACCCAGTACTTC. Residues: CATSDLLAGGGETQYF.